The rows below give T cell receptor beta chains drawn from one sample of a study of CD8+CD57+ T cells in acquired aplastic anemia. TCRdb used MiXCR to reprocess the reads, holding one entry per CDR3 protein. Altogether about 180,000 distinct CDR3 sequences are present, roughly three fifths being singletons, with the ten largest covering roughly 46%. The sample consisted of sorted CD4+, CD8+, or CD8+CD57+ T cells (not recorded which) from PBMCs. The receptor set was obtained from a human donor with aplastic anemia. The CDR3 runs from the conserved cysteine through the conserved F or W. The D gene is left open where the match is weak. A row's size may be missing; if present it is once, few, many or a size class.

TRBV20-1	-	-	TRBJ1-2	TGCAGTGCTCGAAGAGGAGCTAACTATGGCTACACCTTC	CSARRGANYGYTF
TRBV12-3/TRBV12-4	-	-	TRBJ1-1	TGTGCCAGCAGCTTCTACGGTGGCACTGAAGCTTTCTTT	CASSFYGGTEAFF
TRBV20-1	TRBD2	-	TRBJ2-7	TGCAGTGCTTTTCGGACTAGCGGGAGTAGTGGGCAGTACTTC	CSAFRTSGSSGQYF
TRBV14	-	-	TRBJ2-7	TGCGCCAGCAGCCAAGACGGGACGAGGGAGCAGTACTTC	CASSQDGTREQYF
TRBV14	TRBD1	-	TRBJ1-6	TGTGCCAGCAGCCCGGACAGGGCCCCCCATTCACCCCTCCACTTT	CASSPDRAPHSPLHF
TRBV7-9	-	-	TRBJ2-7	TGTGCCAGCAGCTTACGCTTCGAGCAGTACTTC	CASSLRFEQYF
TRBV19	-	-	TRBJ2-1	TGTGCCAGTAGTGAGTCTGAGCGGAATGAGCAGTTCTTC	CASSESERNEQFF
TRBV9	-	-	TRBJ1-2	TGTGCCAGCAGCGTCAACGCGAACTATGGCTACACCTTC	CASSVNANYGYTF
TRBV9	TRBD2	-	TRBJ2-2	TGTGCCAGCAGCCCATCCGGCGGGAGAGGGGCCGGGGAGCTGTTTTTT	CASSPSGGRGAGELFF
TRBV29-1	-	once	TRBJ1-1	TGCAGCGTTGCGTTAGGGTTTGGGACTGGAGCTTTCTTT	CSVALGFGTGAFF
TRBV7-2	TRBD2	many	TRBJ2-7	TGTGCCAGCAGCCTACTAGTTAGCGGGGGGGCTGCCGAGCAGTACTTC	CASSLLVSGGAAEQYF
TRBV4-2	-	few	TRBJ2-7	TGTGCCAGCAACCGGGACACGTACGAGCAGTACTTC	CASNRDTYEQYF
TRBV19	-	once	TRBJ1-2	TGTGCCAGTATCCCAGAGGGACACTATGGCTACACCTTC	CASIPEGHYGYTF
TRBV15	-	once	TRBJ2-3	TGTGCCACCAGCGGTTACGGAAGGGATTTGGTCACAGATACGCAGTATTTT	CATSGYGRDLVTDTQYF
TRBV20-1	-	-	TRBJ1-2	TGCAGTGCTACCAGGACAGAGGACTATGGCTACACCTTC	CSATRTEDYGYTF
TRBV19	-	many	TRBJ2-1	TGTGCCAGTAGTACTGGGATCTACAATGAGCAGTTCTTC	CASSTGIYNEQFF
TRBV20-1	-	-	TRBJ1-1	TGCAGTGCTAGAGCTTTTCGGACGCAAGCTTTCTTT	CSARAFRTQAFF
TRBV7-2	-	few	TRBJ2-7	TGTGCCAGCAGCTTAACCCTAGTTTCCGAGCAGTACTTC	CASSLTLVSEQYF
TRBV5-1	TRBD2	-	TRBJ2-2	TGCGCCAGCAGCTTAGCGGGGCGCAACACCGGGGAGCTGTTTTTT	CASSLAGRNTGELFF
TRBV2	-	-	TRBJ2-5	TGTGCCAGCAGTCGGGTCCCGGAGACCCAGTACTTC	CASSRVPETQYF
TRBV25-1	-	once	TRBJ1-1	TGTGCCAGCAGTGAAGGCGGCAGCTTGAACACTGAAGCTTTCTTT	CASSEGGSLNTEAFF
TRBV7-3	TRBD2	-	TRBJ2-1	TGTGCCAGCAGCCCCTTGGGGACTAGCCTAGCCGATGAGCAGTTCTTC	CASSPLGTSLADEQFF
TRBV7-2	-	-	TRBJ1-3	TGTGCCAGCAGCAACAACGGAAACACCATATATTTT	CASSNNGNTIYF
TRBV3-1	-	many	TRBJ1-2	TGTGCCAGCAGCCATGCATGGGGGAAAAACTATGGCTACACCTTC	CASSHAWGKNYGYTF
TRBV2	-	-	TRBJ2-1	TGTGCCAGCAGTTGGGGCAGAAACTCCTACAATGAGCAGTTCTTC	CASSWGRNSYNEQFF
TRBV5-1	-	-	TRBJ2-7	TGCGCCAGCAGCTTCGGAGGGGGCGAGAACGAGCAGTACTTC	CASSFGGGENEQYF
TRBV9	-	once	TRBJ1-6	TGTGCCAGCAGCGTACGGACTGAGGGGTCACCCCTCCACTTT	CASSVRTEGSPLHF
TRBV11-3	-	-	TRBJ2-2	TGTGCCAGCAGAAAGGGACTCCTCAACACCGGGGAGCTGTTTTTT	CASRKGLLNTGELFF
TRBV9	TRBD1	-	TRBJ2-3	TGTGCCAGCAGCCCATTTACAGGGGGCGCGTGGGATACGCAGTATTTT	CASSPFTGGAWDTQYF
TRBV7-8	-	-	TRBJ1-2	TGTGCCAGCAGCTTAGGAGGGCAGCATGGCTACACCTTC	CASSLGGQHGYTF
TRBV2	-	-	TRBJ2-7	TGTGCCAGCAACGGGGGCTACGAGCAGTACTTC	CASNGGYEQYF
TRBV12-3/TRBV12-4	TRBD2	few	TRBJ2-2	TGTGCCAGCAGGGGGACTAGCGGGGGGACTACCGGGGAGCTGTTTTTT	CASRGTSGGTTGELFF
TRBV2	TRBD2	once	TRBJ2-7	TGTGCCAGCAGTGTTATAGCGGGGGGGTCCTACGAGCAGTACTTC	CASSVIAGGSYEQYF
TRBV7-2	TRBD2	-	TRBJ2-5	TGTGCCAGCAGCACTAGCGGGGCAGAGACCCAGTACTTC	CASSTSGAETQYF
TRBV11-2	-	-	TRBJ1-2	TGTGCCAGCAGCTTAGCCGGGGCGCGAAGCCACACCTTC	CASSLAGARSHTF
TRBV5-8	-	many	TRBJ2-1	TGTGCCAGCAGCCCCTACGAGGAACCCCTTTACAATGAGCAGTTCTTC	CASSPYEEPLYNEQFF
TRBV4-1	-	many	TRBJ1-5	TGCGCCAGCAGCCAAGCCGGGGACCCTAGCAATCAGCCCCAGCATTTT	CASSQAGDPSNQPQHF
TRBV12-3/TRBV12-4	-	few	TRBJ1-1	TGTGCCAGCAGCTCCTCTCGGAACACTGAAGCTTTCTTT	CASSSSRNTEAFF
TRBV20-1	TRBD1	-	TRBJ2-7	TGCAGTGCTAGATTAACAGGGGGGACCTACGAGCAGTACTTC	CSARLTGGTYEQYF
TRBV19	TRBD1	-	TRBJ1-2	TGTGCCAGTAGTATAAAGTGGCTGCAGGACAGGGCCCGAGGCTACACCTTC	CASSIKWLQDRARGYTF
TRBV9	TRBD2	-	TRBJ2-7	TGTGCCAGCAGCGTCGAAGAAGCGGGAGTTGGCGAGCAGTACTTC	CASSVEEAGVGEQYF
TRBV20-1	TRBD1	-	TRBJ2-7	TGCAGTGCCTCAGACAGGGGAGGAACCTACGAGCAGTACTTC	CSASDRGGTYEQYF
TRBV10-2	-	-	TRBJ2-3	TGCGCCAGCAGTTATGCGGCCCGGGCAGATACGCAGTATTTT	CASSYAARADTQYF
TRBV12-3/TRBV12-4	TRBD1	once	TRBJ1-2	TGTGCCAGCAGTTTCGGGACAGGGTGGGATTTCTATGGCTACACCTTC	CASSFGTGWDFYGYTF
TRBV7-9	TRBD2	-	TRBJ2-7	TGTGCCAGCAGCTTAGGGGGGATGACTAGCGGGGAGGAGCAGTACTTC	CASSLGGMTSGEEQYF
TRBV7-8	TRBD1	many	TRBJ2-7	TGTGCCAGCAGCCGGACAGGTTACGAGCAGTACTTC	CASSRTGYEQYF
TRBV7-8	TRBD2	-	TRBJ2-7	TGTGCCAGCAGGGGGACTAGCGTGAGCTCCTACGAGCAGTACTTC	CASRGTSVSSYEQYF
TRBV2	TRBD2	-	TRBJ2-1	TGTGCCAGCAGTGGTCGGGGTAGCGGGGTCTCCTACAATGAGCAGTTCTTC	CASSGRGSGVSYNEQFF
TRBV25-1	TRBD2	-	TRBJ2-1	TGTGCCAGCAGACCAGTTAGCGGGAGCGATGAGCAGTTCTTC	CASRPVSGSDEQFF
TRBV9	TRBD1	-	TRBJ2-7	TGTGCCAGCAGCGTAAGGGACAGGGGAACCTACGAGCAGTACTTC	CASSVRDRGTYEQYF